This T cell receptor beta chain originates from a study of control samples from healthy donors and cancer patients. V was pared by 1 base and J by 2 bases, with 8 bases between. In germline, CDR1 is SQVTM, CDR2 ANQGSEA. The CDR3 is made up of 13 amino acids. This clone was detected a few times. Assay used: immunoSEQ multiplex PCR; TCRdb lists only in-frame clones, some missing. This sample has about 150,000 clones, with more than 85% found just once. The clonotype was recovered from a man between 18 and 35 years old in good health. This chain uses TRBV29-1 with TRBJ1-2; possible D gene TRBD1, 5 bases. Sequencing was performed on blood. CDR3 bases: TGCAGCGTTGAAGGGGGACGGAACTATGGCTACACCTTC. This sequence encodes CSVEGGRNYGYTF.